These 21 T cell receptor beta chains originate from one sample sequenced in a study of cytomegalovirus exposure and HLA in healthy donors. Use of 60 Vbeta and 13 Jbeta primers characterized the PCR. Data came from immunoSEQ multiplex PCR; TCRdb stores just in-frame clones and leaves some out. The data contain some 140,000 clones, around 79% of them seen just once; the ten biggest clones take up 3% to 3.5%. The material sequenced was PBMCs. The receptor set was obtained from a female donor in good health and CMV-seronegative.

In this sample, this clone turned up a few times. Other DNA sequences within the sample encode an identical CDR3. In DNA form, the CDR3 reads TGCGCCAGCAGCTTTCGGGGCACCGGGGAGCTGTTTTTT. Protein: CASSFRGTGELFF. The chain links TRBV5-1 to TRBJ2-2; possibly TRBD2 for D (5 bases). Trimming shortened V by 2 bases and J by 4 bases, and 6 bases separated the two germline ends. The length of the CDR3 is 13 residues. Germline values: CDR1 SGHRS, CDR2 YFSETQ.

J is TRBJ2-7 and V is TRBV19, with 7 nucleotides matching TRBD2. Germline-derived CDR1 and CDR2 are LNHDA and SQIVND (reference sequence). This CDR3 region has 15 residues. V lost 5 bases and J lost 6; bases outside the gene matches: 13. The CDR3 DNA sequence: TGTGCCAGTAGTCTGCTAGCGGCCCACCGCGGCGAGCAGTACTTC. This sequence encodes CASSLLAAHRGEQYF.

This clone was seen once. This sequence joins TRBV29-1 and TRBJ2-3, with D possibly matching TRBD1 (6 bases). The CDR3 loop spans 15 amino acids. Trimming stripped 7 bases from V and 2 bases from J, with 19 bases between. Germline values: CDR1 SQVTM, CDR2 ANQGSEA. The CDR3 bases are TGCAGCGGCCGGGACACCGCATCCAACACAGATACGCAGTATTTT. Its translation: CSGRDTASNTDTQYF.

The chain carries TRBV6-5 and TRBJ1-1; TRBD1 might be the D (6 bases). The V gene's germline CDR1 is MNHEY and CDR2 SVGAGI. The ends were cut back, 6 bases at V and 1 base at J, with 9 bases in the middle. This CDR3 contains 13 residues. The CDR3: CASSPTGNTEAFF. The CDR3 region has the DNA TGTGCCAGCAGCCCGACAGGGAACACTGAAGCTTTCTTT.

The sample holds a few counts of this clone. The CDR3 is CASSLRTAATALYF. CDR3 coding DNA: TGTGCCAGCAGCCTACGGACAGCGGCTACGGCGTTGTACTTC. The chain employs TRBV14 and TRBJ2-7; TRBD1 is a possible D gene (6 bases). The CDR3 contains 14 residues. Germline CDR1 reads SGHDN; CDR2 reads FVKESK. V was pared by 4 bases and J by 12 bases, with 22 bases between.

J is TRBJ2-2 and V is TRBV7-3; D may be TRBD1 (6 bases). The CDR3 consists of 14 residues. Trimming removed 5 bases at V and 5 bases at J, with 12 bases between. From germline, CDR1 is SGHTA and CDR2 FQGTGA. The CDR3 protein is CASSPATGTGELFF. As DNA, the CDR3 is TGTGCCAGCAGCCCGGCGACAGGTACCGGGGAGCTGTTTTTT.

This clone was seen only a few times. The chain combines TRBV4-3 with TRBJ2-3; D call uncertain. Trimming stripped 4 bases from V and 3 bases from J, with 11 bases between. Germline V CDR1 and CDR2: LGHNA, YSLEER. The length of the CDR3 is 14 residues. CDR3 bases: TGCGCCAGCAGCCTCAGTGGGCGAACAGATACGCAGTATTTT. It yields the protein CASSLSGRTDTQYF.

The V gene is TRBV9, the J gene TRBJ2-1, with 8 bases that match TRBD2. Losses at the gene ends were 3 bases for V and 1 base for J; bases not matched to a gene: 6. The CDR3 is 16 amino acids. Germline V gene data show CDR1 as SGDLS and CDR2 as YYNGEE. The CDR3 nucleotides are TGTGCCAGCAGCGCACAAAGCGGGAGTTCCTACAATGAGCAGTTCTTC. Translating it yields CASSAQSGSSYNEQFF.

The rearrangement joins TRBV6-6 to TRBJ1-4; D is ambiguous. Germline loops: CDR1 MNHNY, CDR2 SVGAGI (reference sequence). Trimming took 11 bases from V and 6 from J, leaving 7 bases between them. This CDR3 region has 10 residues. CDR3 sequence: CAARDEKLFF. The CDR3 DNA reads TGTGCCGCCCGGGATGAAAAACTGTTTTTT.

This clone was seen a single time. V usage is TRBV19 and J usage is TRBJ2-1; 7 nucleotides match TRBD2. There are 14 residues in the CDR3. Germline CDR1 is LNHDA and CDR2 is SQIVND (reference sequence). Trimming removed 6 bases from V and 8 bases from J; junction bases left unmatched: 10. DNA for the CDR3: TGTGCCAGTAGCCGGGGGGATTTGGTCGATGAGCAGTTCTTC. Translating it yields CASSRGDLVDEQFF.

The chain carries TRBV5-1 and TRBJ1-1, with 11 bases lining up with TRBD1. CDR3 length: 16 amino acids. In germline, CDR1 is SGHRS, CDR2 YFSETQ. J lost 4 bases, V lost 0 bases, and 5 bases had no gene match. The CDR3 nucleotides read TGCGCCAGCAGCTTGGCCGGACAGGGGGCTAGCACTGAAGCTTTCTTT. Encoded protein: CASSLAGQGASTEAFF.

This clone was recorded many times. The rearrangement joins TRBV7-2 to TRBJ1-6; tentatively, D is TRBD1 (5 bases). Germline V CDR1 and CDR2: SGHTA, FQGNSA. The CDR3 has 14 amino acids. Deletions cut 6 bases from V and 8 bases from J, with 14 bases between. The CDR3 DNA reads TGTGCCAGCAGTCCTGGGGGAGGGGATTCACCCCTCCACTTT. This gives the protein CASSPGGGDSPLHF.

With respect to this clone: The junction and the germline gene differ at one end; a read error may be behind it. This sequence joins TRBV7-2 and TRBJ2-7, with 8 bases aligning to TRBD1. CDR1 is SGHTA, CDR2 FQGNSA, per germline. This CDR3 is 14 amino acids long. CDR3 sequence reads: CASSPRTGSSEQYF. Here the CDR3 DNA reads TGTGCCAGCAGCCCACGGACAGGGTCCTCCGAGCAGTACTTC.

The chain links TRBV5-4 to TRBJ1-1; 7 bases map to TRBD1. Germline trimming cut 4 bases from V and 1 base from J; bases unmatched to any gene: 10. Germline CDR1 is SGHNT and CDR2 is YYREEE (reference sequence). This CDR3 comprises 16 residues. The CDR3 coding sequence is TGTGCCAGCAGCCTAGACCGTACAGGGGCGAACACTGAAGCTTTCTTT. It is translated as CASSLDRTGANTEAFF.

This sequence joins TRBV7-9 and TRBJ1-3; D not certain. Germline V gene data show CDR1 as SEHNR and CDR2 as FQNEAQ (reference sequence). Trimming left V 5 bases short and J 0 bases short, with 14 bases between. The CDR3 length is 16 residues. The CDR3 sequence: CASSPTTRFSGNTIYF. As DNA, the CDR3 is TGTGCCAGCAGCCCTACGACACGATTCTCTGGAAACACCATATATTTT.

This chain's CDR3 is CASSESGPPARAYGYTF. CDR3 nucleotide sequence: TGCGCCAGCAGTGAGTCAGGGCCGCCGGCCAGGGCCTATGGCTACACCTTC. V is TRBV10-1 and J is TRBJ1-2, with D perhaps TRBD1 (5 bases). This CDR3 contains 17 residues. Germline CDR1 is WNHNN and CDR2 is SYGVQD (reference sequence). V was shortened by 0 bases and J by 4 bases, with 18 bases between the two germline ends.

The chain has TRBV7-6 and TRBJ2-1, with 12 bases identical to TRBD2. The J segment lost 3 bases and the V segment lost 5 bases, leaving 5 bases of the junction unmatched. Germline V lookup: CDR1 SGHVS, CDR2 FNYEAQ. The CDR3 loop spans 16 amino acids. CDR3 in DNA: TGTGCCAGCAGCCCGACTAGCGGGAGACTCTACAATGAGCAGTTCTTC. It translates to CASSPTSGRLYNEQFF.

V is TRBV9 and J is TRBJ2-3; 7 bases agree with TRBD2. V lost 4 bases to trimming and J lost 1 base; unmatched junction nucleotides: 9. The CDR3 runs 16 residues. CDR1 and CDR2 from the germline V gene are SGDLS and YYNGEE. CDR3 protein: CASSPRTSKGTDTQYF. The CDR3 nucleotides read TGTGCCAGCAGCCCCAGGACTAGTAAAGGCACAGATACGCAGTATTTT. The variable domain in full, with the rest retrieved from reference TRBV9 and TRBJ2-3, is DSGVTQTPKHLITATGQRVTLRCSPRSGDLSVYWYQQSLDQGLQFLIQYYNGEERAKGNILERFSAQQFPDLHSELNLSSLELGDSALYFCASSPRTSKGTDTQYFGPGTRLTVL.

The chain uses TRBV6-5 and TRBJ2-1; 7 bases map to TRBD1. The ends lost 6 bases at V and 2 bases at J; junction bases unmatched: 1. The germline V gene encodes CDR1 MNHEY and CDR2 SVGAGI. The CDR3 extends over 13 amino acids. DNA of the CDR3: TGTGCCAGCAGACAGGGGCCCTACAATGAGCAGTTCTTC. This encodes CASRQGPYNEQFF.

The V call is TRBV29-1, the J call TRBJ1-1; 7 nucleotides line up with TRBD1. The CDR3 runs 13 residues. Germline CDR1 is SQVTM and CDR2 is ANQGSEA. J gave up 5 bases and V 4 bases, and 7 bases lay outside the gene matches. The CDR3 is CSVGQTGYTEAFF. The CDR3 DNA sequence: TGCAGCGTTGGCCAGACAGGGTATACTGAAGCTTTCTTT.

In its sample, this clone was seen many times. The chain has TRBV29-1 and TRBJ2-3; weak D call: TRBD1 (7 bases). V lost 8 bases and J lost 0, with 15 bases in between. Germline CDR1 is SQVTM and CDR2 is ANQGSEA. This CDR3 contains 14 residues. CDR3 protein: CSSEGGQSTDTQYF. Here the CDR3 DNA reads TGCAGCTCCGAGGGGGGACAGAGCACAGATACGCAGTATTTT.